The 21 T cell receptor beta chains in this list originate from one sample, sequenced in a study of T-cell reconstitution after alpha-beta-depleted transplantation in children. The TCRbeta library was prepared with unique molecular identifiers. Each CDR3 protein is one row after TCRdb ran MiXCR on the PCR reads. The table shows hundreds of thousands of distinct CDR3 sequences, with 12% occurring only once. The source material was PBMCs from the stem cell graft donor, sampled from the stem cell graft. The receptors stem from a human donor who donated a stem cell graft to a child with acute lymphoblastic leukemia.

Comments on this clonotype: A much larger clone sits a single nucleotide away, making a read error possible. This chain uses TRBV5-5 with TRBJ2-7; no clear D. This CDR3 has 15 residues. Germline assignment: CDR1 SGHKS and CDR2 YYEKEE (reference sequence). The CDR3: CDSSVRFGDGFEQYF. The CDR3 nucleotides read TGTGACAGCAGCGTGCGATTTGGGGATGGGTTCGAGCAGTACTTC.

This clonotype has ten or more counts. V usage is TRBV18 and J usage is TRBJ2-5; D is possibly TRBD1 (5 bases). Germline V CDR1 and CDR2: KGHSH, LQKENI. The CDR3 loop spans 14 amino acids. The germline V and J ends were trimmed by 0 bases and 7 bases, with 12 bases remaining between them. CDR3 in DNA: TGTGCCAGCTCACCACCTACAGGAGTTGGGACCCAGTACTTC. This sequence encodes CASSPPTGVGTQYF.

Of note for this clonotype: One end of the junction is discordant with germline, which a read error may explain. The rearrangement uses TRBV12-5 and TRBJ1-1; D ambiguous. Germline V gives CDR1 LGHNT, CDR2 FRNRAP. The CDR3 loop spans 15 amino acids. CDR3 region: CASRLVTSGNTEAFF. CDR3 in DNA: TGTGCTAGTCGTTTGGTAACTTCGGGGAACACTGAAGCTTTCTTT.

This clonotype was recorded many times. The germline gene is not matched at one end of the junction; a read error may be the cause. The chain couples TRBV12-3 or TRBV12-4 to TRBJ1-2; D unclear. The CDR3 extends over 8 amino acids. The CDR3 sequence: CASSPTHF. Here the CDR3 DNA reads TGTGCCAGCAGTCCCACGCACTTC.

This clonotype was recorded at least ten times. The chain carries TRBV6-5 and TRBJ1-2, with 11 nucleotides matching TRBD1. V trimming: 4 bases; J trimming: 8 bases; junction bases outside the gene matches: 6. Germline V gene sequence: CDR1 MNHEY, CDR2 SVGAGI. The CDR3 totals 14 residues. This CDR3 is CASSSDRGQRGYTF. CDR3 DNA: TGTGCCAGCAGTTCGGACAGGGGGCAACGAGGCTACACCTTC.

This clonotype was counted only a few times. The chain combines TRBV6-5 with TRBJ2-1; D unclear. Germline V gene lookup returns CDR1 MNHEY and CDR2 SVGAGI. The CDR3 spans 14 residues. V was cut by 0 bases and J by 5 bases, with 8 bases left in between. The CDR3 reads CASSYSSRNNEQFF. The CDR3 DNA follows: TGTGCCAGCAGTTACTCTAGCCGGAACAATGAGCAGTTCTTC.

This clonotype has at least ten counts. The chain combines TRBV12-3 or TRBV12-4 with TRBJ2-3; D is perhaps TRBD1 (6 bases). V was cut by 6 bases and J by 2 bases, with 18 bases left in between. CDR3 length: 16 residues. This CDR3 reads CASSPPDRALTDTQYF. The CDR3 DNA sequence: TGTGCCAGCAGCCCACCGGACAGAGCTCTCACAGATACGCAGTATTTT.

This clonotype was seen repeatedly, ten times or more. The CDR3 is CSATDKRWNNEQFF. For the CDR3, the DNA is TGCAGTGCGACGGACAAACGTTGGAACAATGAGCAGTTCTTC. The genes are TRBV20-1 and TRBJ2-1; D perhaps matches TRBD1 (5 bases). This CDR3 spans 14 amino acids. In germline, CDR1 is DFQATT, CDR2 SNEGSKA (reference sequence). V shed 6 bases and J shed 5 bases, with 17 bases lying between them.

This clonotype was found many times. This chain uses TRBV7-9 with TRBJ1-5; no clear D. This CDR3 spans 15 amino acids. Per the germline V gene, CDR1 is SEHNR and CDR2 is FQNEAQ (reference sequence). The V end lost 4 bases, the J end lost 1 base, and 11 bases lay between the germline ends. The CDR3 protein is CASSSGEGSNQPQHF. CDR3 DNA sequence: TGTGCCAGCAGCTCCGGGGAGGGAAGCAATCAGCCCCAGCATTTT.

This clonotype showed up many times. The chain is built from TRBV29-1 and TRBJ1-2; 7 bases align to TRBD1. Germline loops: CDR1 SQVTM, CDR2 ANQGSEA. The CDR3 contains 13 residues. Losses at the gene ends were 6 bases for V and 1 base for J; bases not matched to a gene: 5. CDR3 region: CSVPGGINYGYTF. In DNA, the CDR3 is TGCAGCGTCCCAGGGGGGATTAACTATGGCTACACCTTC.

This clonotype was seen at least ten times. The chain employs TRBV29-1 and TRBJ1-1; D is possibly TRBD1 (6 bases). The CDR3 is 13 amino acids. Deletions cut 6 bases from V and 4 bases from J, with 15 bases between. Per the germline V gene, CDR1 is SQVTM and CDR2 is ANQGSEA. The CDR3 sequence: CSVPQGRATEAFF. The DNA for the CDR3 is TGCAGCGTCCCACAGGGCCGCGCCACTGAAGCTTTCTTT.

This clonotype occurred many times. This chain connects TRBV6-1 to TRBJ1-4; D possibly corresponds to TRBD1 (5 bases). Trimming removed 8 bases at V and 0 bases at J, with 13 bases between. Germline V lookup: CDR1 MNHNS, CDR2 SASEGT. The CDR3 covers 15 residues. CDR3 sequence reads: CASQTGSATNEKLFF. CDR3 sequence (DNA): TGTGCCAGCCAAACAGGATCTGCAACTAATGAAAAACTGTTTTTT.

The table lists this clonotype with many counts. The rearrangement joins TRBV20-1 to TRBJ2-7, with 7 bases lining up with TRBD2. V lost 0 bases, J lost 7 bases, and 12 bases stayed unmatched. The CDR3 contains 15 residues. Per germline, CDR1 DFQATT and CDR2 SNEGSKA (reference sequence). The CDR3 is CSARELSAGAEEQYF. The CDR3, as DNA: TGCAGTGCTAGAGAATTGAGTGCGGGAGCGGAGGAGCAGTACTTC.

This clonotype occurred many times. This chain uses TRBV7-9 with TRBJ1-6; D not certain. Germline V gives CDR1 SEHNR, CDR2 FQNEAQ (reference sequence). CDR3 length equals 16 residues. With 4 bases removed from V and 8 bases from J, the gap between germline ends came to 18 bases. As DNA, the CDR3 is TGTGCCAGCAGCTCTACTAGGAGAAAGGCTGATTCACCCCTCCACTTT. This codes for CASSSTRRKADSPLHF.

This clonotype was seen repeatedly, ten times or more. The chain joins TRBV28 to TRBJ2-7, with D tentatively TRBD2 (5 bases). The CDR3 has 14 amino acids. Per germline, CDR1 MDHEN and CDR2 SYDVKM. Trimming removed 5 bases at V and 0 bases at J, with 11 bases between. The CDR3 sequence: CASSPLGVSYEQYF. DNA for the CDR3: TGTGCCAGCAGTCCCCTGGGAGTCTCCTACGAGCAGTACTTC.

The table lists this clonotype with many counts. J is TRBJ1-4 and V is TRBV6-1, with D tentatively TRBD1 (5 bases). The V and J ends lost 6 bases and 7 bases respectively, with 18 bases between them. CDR3 length: 15 residues. CDR1 and CDR2 (germline): MNHNS, SASEGT. The CDR3 is CASSLPSGGSEKLFF. The CDR3, as DNA: TGTGCCAGCAGCCTTCCCTCGGGGGGGAGTGAAAAACTGTTTTTT.

CDR3 bases: TGTGCCAGCAGCCAGACAGGACCCTACAATGAGCAGTTCTTC. This translates into CASSQTGPYNEQFF. This chain links TRBV12-3 or TRBV12-4 with TRBJ2-1; the D gene is possibly TRBD1 (6 bases). The CDR3 totals 14 residues. V was clipped by 6 bases and J by 2 bases, with 11 bases between them.

This clonotype was observed many times. This chain uses TRBV4-2 with TRBJ2-4, with a weak D call TRBD2 (6 bases). Germline V CDR1 and CDR2: LGHNA, YNFKEQ. CDR3 length: 16 residues. Between the trimmed V and J ends, which lost 0 bases and 2 bases, there was a span of 11 bases. CDR3 region: CASSQDGGNPKNIQYF. CDR3 DNA: TGTGCCAGCAGCCAAGATGGAGGGAACCCCAAAAACATTCAGTACTTC.

This clonotype was recorded at least ten times. V is TRBV7-2 and J is TRBJ2-7; D not certain. Germline V gives CDR1 SGHTA, CDR2 FQGNSA. Trimming removed 2 bases at V and 2 bases at J, with 13 bases between. The CDR3 runs to 15 residues. The CDR3 coding sequence is TGTGCCAGCAGCTTATTACAAGAGCACCCCTACGAGCAGTACTTC. Translated, it gives CASSLLQEHPYEQYF.

This clonotype was counted many times. The chain is built from TRBV29-1 and TRBJ2-1; 8 nucleotides align to TRBD2. J was trimmed by 2 bases and V by 4 bases; bases with no gene match: 1. CDR1 and CDR2 (germline): SQVTM, ANQGSEA. The CDR3 has 13 amino acids. CDR3 region: CSVAREAYNEQFF. The CDR3 coding sequence is TGCAGCGTTGCGCGGGAGGCCTACAATGAGCAGTTCTTC.

This clonotype was seen many times. In DNA form, the CDR3 reads TGTGCCTGGTGTAGCGACAGCCTTTATTCACCCCTCCACTTT. It codes for CAWCSDSLYSPLHF. This chain joins TRBV30 and TRBJ1-6, with D possibly TRBD1 on 5 matching bases. The CDR3 runs to 14 residues. Germline values: CDR1 GTSNPN, CDR2 SVGIG (reference sequence). Deletions cut 5 bases from V and 8 bases from J, with 16 bases between.